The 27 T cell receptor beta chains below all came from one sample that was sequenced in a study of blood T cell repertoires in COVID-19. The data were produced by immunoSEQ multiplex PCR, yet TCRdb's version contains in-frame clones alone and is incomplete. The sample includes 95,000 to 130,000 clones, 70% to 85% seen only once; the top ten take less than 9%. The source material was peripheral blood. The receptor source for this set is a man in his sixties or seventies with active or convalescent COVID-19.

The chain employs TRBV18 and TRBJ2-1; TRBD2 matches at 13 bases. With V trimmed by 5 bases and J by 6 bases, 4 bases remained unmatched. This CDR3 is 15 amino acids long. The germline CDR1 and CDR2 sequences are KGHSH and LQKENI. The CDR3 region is CASSGGLAGSNEQFF. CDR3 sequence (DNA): TGTGCCAGCTCAGGGGGACTAGCGGGATCCAATGAGCAGTTCTTC.

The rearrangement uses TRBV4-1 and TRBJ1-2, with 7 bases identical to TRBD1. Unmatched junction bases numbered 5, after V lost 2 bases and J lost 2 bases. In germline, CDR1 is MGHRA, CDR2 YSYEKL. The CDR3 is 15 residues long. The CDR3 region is CASSQWAGGNYGYTF. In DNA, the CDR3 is TGCGCCAGCAGCCAATGGGCAGGGGGGAACTATGGCTACACCTTC.

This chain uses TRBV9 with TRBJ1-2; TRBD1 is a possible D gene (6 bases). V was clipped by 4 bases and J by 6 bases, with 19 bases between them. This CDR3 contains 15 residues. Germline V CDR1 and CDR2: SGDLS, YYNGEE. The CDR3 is CASSSHWTVRDGYTF. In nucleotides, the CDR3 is TGTGCCAGCAGCTCTCACTGGACAGTCCGAGATGGCTACACCTTC.

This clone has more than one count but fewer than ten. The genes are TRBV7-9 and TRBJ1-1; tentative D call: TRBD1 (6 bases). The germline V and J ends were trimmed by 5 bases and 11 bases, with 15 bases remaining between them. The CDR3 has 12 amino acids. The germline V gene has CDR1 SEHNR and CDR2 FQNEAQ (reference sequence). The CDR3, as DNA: TGTGCCAGCAGCGCCTCTACAGGGCGGGCTTTCTTT. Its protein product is CASSASTGRAFF.

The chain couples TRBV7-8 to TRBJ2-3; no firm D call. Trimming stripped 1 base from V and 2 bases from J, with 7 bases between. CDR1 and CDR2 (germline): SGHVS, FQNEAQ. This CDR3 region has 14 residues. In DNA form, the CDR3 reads TGTGCCAGCAGCTTAGTGATGGCCACAGATACGCAGTATTTT. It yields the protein CASSLVMATDTQYF.

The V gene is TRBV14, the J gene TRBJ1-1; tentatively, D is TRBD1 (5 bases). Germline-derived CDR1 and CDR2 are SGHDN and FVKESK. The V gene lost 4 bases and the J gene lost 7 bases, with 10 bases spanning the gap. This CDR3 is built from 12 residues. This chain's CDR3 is CASSLSGVEAFF. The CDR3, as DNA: TGTGCCAGCAGCCTTTCGGGGGTTGAAGCTTTCTTT. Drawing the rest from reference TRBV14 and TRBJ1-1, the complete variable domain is EAGVTQFPSHSVIEKGQTVTLRCDPISGHDNLYWYRRVMGKEIKFLLHFVKESKQDESGMPNNRFLAERTGGTYSTLKVQPAELEDSGVYFCASSLSGVEAFFGQGTRLTVV.

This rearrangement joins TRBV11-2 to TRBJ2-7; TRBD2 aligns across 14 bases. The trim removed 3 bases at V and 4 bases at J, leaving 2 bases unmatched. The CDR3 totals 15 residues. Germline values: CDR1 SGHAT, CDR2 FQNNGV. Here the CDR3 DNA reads TGTGCCAGCAGCTTCGGGACTAGCGGGGGTTACGAGCAGTACTTC. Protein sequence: CASSFGTSGGYEQYF. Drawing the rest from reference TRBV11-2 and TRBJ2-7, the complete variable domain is EAGVAQSPRYKIIEKRQSVAFWCNPISGHATLYWYQQILGQGPKLLIQFQNNGVVDDSQLPKDRFSAERLKGVDSTLKIQPAKLEDSAVYLCASSFGTSGGYEQYFGPGTRLTVT.

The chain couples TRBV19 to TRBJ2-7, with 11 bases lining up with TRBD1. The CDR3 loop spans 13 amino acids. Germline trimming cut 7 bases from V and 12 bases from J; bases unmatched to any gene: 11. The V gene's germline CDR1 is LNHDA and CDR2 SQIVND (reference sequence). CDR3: CASTERDRGMWYF. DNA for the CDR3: TGTGCCAGTACCGAACGGGACAGGGGGATGTGGTACTTC.

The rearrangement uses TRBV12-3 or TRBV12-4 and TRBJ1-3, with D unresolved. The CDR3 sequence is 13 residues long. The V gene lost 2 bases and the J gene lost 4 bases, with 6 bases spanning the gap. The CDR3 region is CASSLSEGNTIYF. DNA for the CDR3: TGTGCCAGCAGTTTATCCGAGGGAAACACCATATATTTT.

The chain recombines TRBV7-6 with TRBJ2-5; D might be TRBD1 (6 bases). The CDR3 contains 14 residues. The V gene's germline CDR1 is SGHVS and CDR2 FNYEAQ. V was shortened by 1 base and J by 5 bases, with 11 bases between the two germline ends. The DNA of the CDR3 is TGTGCCAGCAGCTTAGGTCAGGGGTGGGAGACCCAGTACTTC. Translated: CASSLGQGWETQYF. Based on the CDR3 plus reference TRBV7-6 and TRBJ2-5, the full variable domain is GAGVSQSPRYKVTKRGQDVALRCDPISGHVSLYWYRQALGQGPEFLTYFNYEAQQDKSGLPNDRFSAERPEGSISTLTIQRTEQRDSAMYRCASSLGQGWETQYFGPGTRLLVL.

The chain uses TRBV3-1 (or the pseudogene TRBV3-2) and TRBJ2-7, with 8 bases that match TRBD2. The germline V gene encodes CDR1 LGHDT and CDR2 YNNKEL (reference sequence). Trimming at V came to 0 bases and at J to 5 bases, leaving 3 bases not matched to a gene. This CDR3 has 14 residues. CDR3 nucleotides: TGTGCCAGCAGCCAAGATCCGGGGGGGGACGAGCAGTACTTC. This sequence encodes CASSQDPGGDEQYF.

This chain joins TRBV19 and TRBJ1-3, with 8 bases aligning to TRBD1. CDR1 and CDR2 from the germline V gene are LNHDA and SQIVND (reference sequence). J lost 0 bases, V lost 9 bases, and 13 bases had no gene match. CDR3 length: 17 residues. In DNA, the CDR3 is TGTGCCAGCATCCAGACAGGGGCCGTTTTCTCTGGAAACACCATATATTTT. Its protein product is CASIQTGAVFSGNTIYF.

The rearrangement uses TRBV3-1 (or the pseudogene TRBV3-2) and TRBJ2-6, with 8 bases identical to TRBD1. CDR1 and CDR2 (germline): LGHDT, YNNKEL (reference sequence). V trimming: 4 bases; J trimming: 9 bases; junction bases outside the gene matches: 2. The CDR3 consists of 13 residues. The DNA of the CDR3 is TGTGCCAGCAGCCCAGGGACAGGCAACGTCCTGACTTTC. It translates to CASSPGTGNVLTF.

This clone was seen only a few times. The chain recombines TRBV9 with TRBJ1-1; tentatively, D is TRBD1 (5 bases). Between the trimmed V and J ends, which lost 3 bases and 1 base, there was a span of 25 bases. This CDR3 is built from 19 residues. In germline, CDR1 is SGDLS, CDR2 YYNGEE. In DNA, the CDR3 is TGTGCCAGCAGCGCCGACCCGGGGGATCGTAGGGGTCAGAACACTGAAGCTTTCTTT. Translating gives CASSADPGDRRGQNTEAFF. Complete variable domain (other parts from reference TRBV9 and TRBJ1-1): DSGVTQTPKHLITATGQRVTLRCSPRSGDLSVYWYQQSLDQGLQFLIQYYNGEERAKGNILERFSAQQFPDLHSELNLSSLELGDSALYFCASSADPGDRRGQNTEAFFGQGTRLTVV.

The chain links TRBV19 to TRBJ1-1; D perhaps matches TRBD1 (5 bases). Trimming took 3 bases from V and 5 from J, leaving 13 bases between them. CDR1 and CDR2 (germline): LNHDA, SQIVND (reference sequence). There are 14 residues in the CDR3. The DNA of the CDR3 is TGTGCCAGTAGTATCAGTCAGGGAAGGACTGAAGCTTTCTTT. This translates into CASSISQGRTEAFF. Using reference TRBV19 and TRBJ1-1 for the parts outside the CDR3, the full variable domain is DGGITQSPKYLFRKEGQNVTLSCEQNLNHDAMYWYRQDPGQGLRLIYYSQIVNDFQKGDIAEGYSVSREKKESFPLTVTSAQKNPTAFYLCASSISQGRTEAFFGQGTRLTVV.

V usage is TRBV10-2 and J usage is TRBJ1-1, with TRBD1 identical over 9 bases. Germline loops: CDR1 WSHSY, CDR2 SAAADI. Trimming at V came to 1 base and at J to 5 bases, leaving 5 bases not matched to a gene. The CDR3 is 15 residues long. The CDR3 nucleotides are TGCGCCAGCAGTGAGTTGGACAGGGGACAAACTGAAGCTTTCTTT. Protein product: CASSELDRGQTEAFF.

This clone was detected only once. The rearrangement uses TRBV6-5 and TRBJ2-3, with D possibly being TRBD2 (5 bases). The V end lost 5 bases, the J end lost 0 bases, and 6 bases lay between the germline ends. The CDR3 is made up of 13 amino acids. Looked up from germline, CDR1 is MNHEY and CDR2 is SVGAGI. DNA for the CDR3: TGTGCCAGCAGTAGGACTAGCACAGATACGCAGTATTTT. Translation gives CASSRTSTDTQYF.

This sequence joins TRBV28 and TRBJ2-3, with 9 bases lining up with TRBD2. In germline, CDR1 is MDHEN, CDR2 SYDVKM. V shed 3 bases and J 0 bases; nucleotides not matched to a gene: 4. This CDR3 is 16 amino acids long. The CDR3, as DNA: TGTGCCAGCAGTTTCGCGGGAGGGCCAAGCACAGATACGCAGTATTTT. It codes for CASSFAGGPSTDTQYF.

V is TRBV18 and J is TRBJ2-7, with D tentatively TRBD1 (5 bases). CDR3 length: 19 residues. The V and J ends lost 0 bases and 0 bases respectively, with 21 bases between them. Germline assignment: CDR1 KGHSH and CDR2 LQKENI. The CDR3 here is CASSPPFGAARHNSYEQYF. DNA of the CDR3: TGTGCCAGCTCACCACCTTTTGGGGCAGCCAGGCACAACTCCTACGAGCAGTACTTC.

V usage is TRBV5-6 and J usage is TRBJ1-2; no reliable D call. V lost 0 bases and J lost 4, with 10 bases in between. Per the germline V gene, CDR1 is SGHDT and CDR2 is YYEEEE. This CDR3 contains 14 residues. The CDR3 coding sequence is TGTGCCAGCAGCTTGGAACGGGTTGGCTATGGCTACACCTTC. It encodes CASSLERVGYGYTF.

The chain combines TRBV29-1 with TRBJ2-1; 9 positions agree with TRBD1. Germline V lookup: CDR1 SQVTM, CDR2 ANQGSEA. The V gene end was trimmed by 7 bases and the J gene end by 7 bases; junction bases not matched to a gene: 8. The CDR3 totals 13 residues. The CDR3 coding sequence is TGCAGCGCCCGGGACAGGGCTCAAAATGAGCAGTTCTTC. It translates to CSARDRAQNEQFF.

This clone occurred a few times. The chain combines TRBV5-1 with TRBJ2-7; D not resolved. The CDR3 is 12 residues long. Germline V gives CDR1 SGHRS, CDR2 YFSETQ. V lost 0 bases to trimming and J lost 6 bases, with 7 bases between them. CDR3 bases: TGCGCCAGCAGCTTGGTCTCGGGCGAGCAGTACTTC. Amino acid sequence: CASSLVSGEQYF.

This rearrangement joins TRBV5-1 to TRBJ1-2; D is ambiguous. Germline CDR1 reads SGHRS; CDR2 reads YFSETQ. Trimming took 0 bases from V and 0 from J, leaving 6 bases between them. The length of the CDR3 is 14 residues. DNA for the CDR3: TGCGCCAGCAGCTTGGGTGACACTAACTATGGCTACACCTTC. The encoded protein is CASSLGDTNYGYTF.

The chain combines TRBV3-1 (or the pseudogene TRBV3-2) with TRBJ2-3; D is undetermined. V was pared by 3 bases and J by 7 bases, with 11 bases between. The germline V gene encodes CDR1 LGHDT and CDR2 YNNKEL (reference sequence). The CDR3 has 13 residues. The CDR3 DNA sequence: TGTGCCAGCAGCCAGAGCCCTGGTAATACGCAGTATTTT. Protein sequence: CASSQSPGNTQYF.

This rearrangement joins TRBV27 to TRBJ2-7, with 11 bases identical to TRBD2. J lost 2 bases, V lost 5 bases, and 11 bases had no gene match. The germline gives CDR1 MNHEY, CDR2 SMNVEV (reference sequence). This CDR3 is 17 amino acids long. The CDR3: CASSLGTSGGLPYEQYF. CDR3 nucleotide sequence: TGTGCCAGCAGTCTGGGGACTAGCGGAGGCCTCCCCTACGAGCAGTACTTC.

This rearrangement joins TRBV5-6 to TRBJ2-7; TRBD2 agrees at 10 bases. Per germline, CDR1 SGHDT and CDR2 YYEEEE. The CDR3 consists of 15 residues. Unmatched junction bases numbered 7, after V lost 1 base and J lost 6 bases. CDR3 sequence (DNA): TGTGCCAGCAGCTTGCGGGCTAGCGGGAGTGTCGAGCAGTACTTC. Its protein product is CASSLRASGSVEQYF.

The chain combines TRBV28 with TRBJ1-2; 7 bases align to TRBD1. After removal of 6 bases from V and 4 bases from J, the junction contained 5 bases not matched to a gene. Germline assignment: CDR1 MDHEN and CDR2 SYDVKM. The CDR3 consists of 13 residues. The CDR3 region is CASSRGQSYGYTF. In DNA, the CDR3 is TGTGCCAGCAGCCGGGGACAGAGCTATGGCTACACCTTC.